This T cell receptor (beta chain) was sequenced during a study of cytomegalovirus exposure and HLA in healthy donors. Study-wide context: Among around 180 million T cells, an earlier analysis found roughly 100 million unique TCR beta sequences.

This clone was seen a single time. Antigen unknown. A junction end diverges from the germline sequence, so it may reflect a read error. Primers for the PCR totalled 60 Vbeta and 13 Jbeta. Authors' processing steps: It was a later analysis that counted roughly 80 million unique TCR beta chains, of which 9.5 million to 14 million were shared. This table comes from immunoSEQ multiplex PCR, and its TCRdb copy is limited to in-frame clones, with some not included. V, J and clone size derive from that table, while D and trimming were established from the DNA sequence. The table has 110,000 to 150,000 clones, approximately 79% seen once. Study conclusions and caveats: HLA alleles were associated with 17,000 or so TCR beta sequences in a later analysis at 0.05 false discovery rate.

Germline CDR1 reads MGHRA; CDR2 reads YSYEKL. The CDR3 consists of 11 residues. The chain couples TRBV4-1 to TRBJ1-2; weak D call: TRBD1 (6 bases). This sequence originates from a man aged 18 to 29 in good health and CMV-seronegative. Specimen: PBMCs. The CDR3 region has the DNA TGCGCCAGCAGCCCAACTGGGGGGGGCTACTTC. Translation: CASSPTGGGYF.